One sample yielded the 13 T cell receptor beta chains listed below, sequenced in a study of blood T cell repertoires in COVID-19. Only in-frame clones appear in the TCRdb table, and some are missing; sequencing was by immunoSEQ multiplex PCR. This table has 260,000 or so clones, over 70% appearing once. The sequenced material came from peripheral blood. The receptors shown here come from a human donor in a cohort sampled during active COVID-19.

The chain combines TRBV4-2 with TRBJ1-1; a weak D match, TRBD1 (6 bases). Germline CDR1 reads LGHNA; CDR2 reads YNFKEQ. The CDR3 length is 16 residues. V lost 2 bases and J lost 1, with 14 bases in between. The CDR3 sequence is CASSQTGLRTNTEAFF. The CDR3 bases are TGTGCCAGCAGCCAAACAGGGTTACGTACGAACACTGAAGCTTTCTTT.

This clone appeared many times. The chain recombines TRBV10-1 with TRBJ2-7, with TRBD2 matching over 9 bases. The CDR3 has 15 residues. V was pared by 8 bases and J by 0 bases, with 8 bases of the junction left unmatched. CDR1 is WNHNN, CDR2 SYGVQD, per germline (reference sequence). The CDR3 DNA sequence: TGCGCCAGCCGTACAAGCGGGAGGCACTCCTACGAGCAGTACTTC. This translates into CASRTSGRHSYEQYF.

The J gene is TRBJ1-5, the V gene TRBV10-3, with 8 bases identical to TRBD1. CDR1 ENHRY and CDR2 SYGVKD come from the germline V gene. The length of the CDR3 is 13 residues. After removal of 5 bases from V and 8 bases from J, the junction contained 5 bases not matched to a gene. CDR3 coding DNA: TGTGCCATCAGTTCGGACAGGGCTGAGCCCCAGCATTTT. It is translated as CAISSDRAEPQHF.

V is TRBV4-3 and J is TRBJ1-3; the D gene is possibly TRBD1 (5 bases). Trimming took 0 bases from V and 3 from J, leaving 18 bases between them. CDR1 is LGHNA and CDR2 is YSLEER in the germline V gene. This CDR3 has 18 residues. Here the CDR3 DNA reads TGCGCCAGCAGCCAAGAATTTCGTCAAGGGGCGAATGGAAACACCATATATTTT. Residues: CASSQEFRQGANGNTIYF.

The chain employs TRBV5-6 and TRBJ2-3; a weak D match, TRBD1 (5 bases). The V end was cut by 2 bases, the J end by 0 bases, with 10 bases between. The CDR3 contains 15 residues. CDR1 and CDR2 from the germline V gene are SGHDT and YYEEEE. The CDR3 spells CASSFRTSSTDTQYF. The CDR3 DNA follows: TGTGCCAGCAGCTTTCGGACAAGTAGCACAGATACGCAGTATTTT.

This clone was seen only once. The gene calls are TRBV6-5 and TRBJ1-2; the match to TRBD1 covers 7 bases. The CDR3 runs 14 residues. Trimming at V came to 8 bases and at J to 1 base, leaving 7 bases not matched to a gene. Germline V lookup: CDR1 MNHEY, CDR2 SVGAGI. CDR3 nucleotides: TGTGCCAGCTTATTATACAGGGGTAACTATGGCTACACCTTC. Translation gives CASLLYRGNYGYTF.

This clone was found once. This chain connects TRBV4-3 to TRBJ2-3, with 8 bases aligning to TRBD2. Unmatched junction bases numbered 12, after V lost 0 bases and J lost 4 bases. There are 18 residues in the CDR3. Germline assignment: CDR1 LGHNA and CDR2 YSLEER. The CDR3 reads CASSQDSGAGVPADTQYF. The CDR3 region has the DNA TGCGCCAGCAGCCAAGATTCCGGAGCGGGGGTCCCTGCAGATACGCAGTATTTT.

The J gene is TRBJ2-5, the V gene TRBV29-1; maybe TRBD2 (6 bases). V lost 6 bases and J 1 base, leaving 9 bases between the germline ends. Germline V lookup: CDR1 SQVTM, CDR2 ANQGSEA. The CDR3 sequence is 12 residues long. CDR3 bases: TGCAGCGTCCGTAGCGGCCAAGAGACCCAGTACTTC. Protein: CSVRSGQETQYF.

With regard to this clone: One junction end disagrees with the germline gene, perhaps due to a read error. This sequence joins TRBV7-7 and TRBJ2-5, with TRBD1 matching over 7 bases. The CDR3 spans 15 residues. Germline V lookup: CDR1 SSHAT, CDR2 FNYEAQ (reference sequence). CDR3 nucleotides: TGTGCTAGCAGCTTCTCAGACAGGGCGGGAGAGACCCAGTACTTC. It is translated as CASSFSDRAGETQYF.

Here the CDR3 DNA reads TGTGCCAGCAGCTCCGTTGGGACTAGAACTGAAGCTTTCTTT. Protein: CASSSVGTRTEAFF. This rearrangement joins TRBV7-3 to TRBJ1-1; tentatively, D is TRBD1 (5 bases). Looked up from germline, CDR1 is SGHTA and CDR2 is FQGTGA. The V end lost 4 bases, the J end lost 5 bases, and 14 bases lay between the germline ends. This CDR3 region has 14 residues.

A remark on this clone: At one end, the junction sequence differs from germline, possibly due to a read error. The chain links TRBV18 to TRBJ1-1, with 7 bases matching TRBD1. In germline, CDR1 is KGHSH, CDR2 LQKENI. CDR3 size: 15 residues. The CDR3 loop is CASSHGTGTDPLSAF. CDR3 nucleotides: TGTGCCAGCTCACATGGCACCGGGACAGACCCGCTCTCAGCCTTT.

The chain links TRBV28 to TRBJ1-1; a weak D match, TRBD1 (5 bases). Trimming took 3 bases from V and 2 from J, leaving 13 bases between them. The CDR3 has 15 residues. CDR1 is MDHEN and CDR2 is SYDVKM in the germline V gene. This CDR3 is CASSFGRGVNTEAFF. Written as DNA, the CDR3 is TGTGCCAGCAGTTTTGGGAGGGGTGTTAACACTGAAGCTTTCTTT.

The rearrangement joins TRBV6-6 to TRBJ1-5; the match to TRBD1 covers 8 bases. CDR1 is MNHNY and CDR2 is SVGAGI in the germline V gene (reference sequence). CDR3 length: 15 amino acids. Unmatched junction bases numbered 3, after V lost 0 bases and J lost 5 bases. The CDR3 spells CASSYSGQGYQPQHF. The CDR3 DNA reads TGTGCCAGCAGTTACTCAGGACAGGGATATCAGCCCCAGCATTTT.